This passage covers 26 T cell receptor beta chains from one sample sequenced in a study of CD8 T cells in ankylosing spondylitis. TCRdb re-called the 5' RACE reads through MiXCR, storing one row per CDR3 protein. Of more than 250,000 distinct CDR3 sequences in the sample, roughly 12% were seen once. Sequences were obtained from blood, either unsorted or a sorted T cell fraction (not recorded which). All receptors derive from a female donor with ankylosing spondylitis or in good health (not recorded which).

The chain combines TRBV20-1 with TRBJ2-3, with D unresolved. The germline CDR1 and CDR2 sequences are DFQATT and SNEGSKA (reference sequence). This CDR3 has 13 amino acids. The ends were cut back, 0 bases at V and 5 bases at J, with 9 bases in the middle. DNA for the CDR3: TGCAGTGCTAGAGATCCGTTTGGAGATACGCAGTATTTT. This sequence encodes CSARDPFGDTQYF.

This chain connects TRBV6-6 to TRBJ2-7; TRBD1 agrees at 8 bases. The CDR3 runs 13 residues. With 6 bases clipped from V and 4 bases from J, the junction kept 5 bases outside the gene matches. Germline assignment: CDR1 MNHNY and CDR2 SVGAGI (reference sequence). The chain's CDR3 is CASSLDREYEQYF. The CDR3 DNA reads as TGTGCCAGCAGCTTGGACAGGGAGTACGAGCAGTACTTC.

This clonotype was found many times. The chain recombines TRBV9 with TRBJ2-2; TRBD1 agrees at 7 bases. V shed 3 bases and J 4 bases; nucleotides not matched to a gene: 6. This CDR3 has 15 amino acids. The germline V gene encodes CDR1 SGDLS and CDR2 YYNGEE. CDR3 coding DNA: TGTGCCAGCAGCGCGACAGGGTCGGGCACCGGGGAGCTGTTTTTT. Amino acids: CASSATGSGTGELFF.

There are a few counts of this clonotype. The rearrangement links TRBV20-1 to TRBJ2-7; 8 nucleotides agree with TRBD1. In germline, CDR1 is DFQATT, CDR2 SNEGSKA (reference sequence). The CDR3 length is 16 residues. Trimming cost V 4 bases and J 1 base; bases outside gene matches: 12. CDR3 in amino acids: CSANEYRTGISYEQYF. In DNA, the CDR3 is TGCAGTGCTAACGAGTATCGGACAGGGATTTCCTACGAGCAGTACTTC.

This clonotype was seen repeatedly, ten times or more. CDR3 amino acids: CSGSKDGLEQFF. The CDR3, as DNA: TGCAGCGGATCCAAGGACGGGCTTGAGCAGTTCTTC. This rearrangement joins TRBV20-1 to TRBJ2-1, with D unresolved. CDR1 is DFQATT, CDR2 SNEGSKA, per germline (reference sequence). This CDR3 has 12 residues.

The chain joins TRBV5-1 to TRBJ2-2; TRBD2 aligns across 7 bases. The V gene's germline CDR1 is SGHRS and CDR2 YFSETQ. V lost 4 bases to trimming and J lost 5 bases; unmatched junction nucleotides: 17. The CDR3 spans 18 residues. The CDR3 nucleotides read TGCGCCAGCAGCCCGGCTGCTAGCGGTCCGAGGGGAACCGGGGAGCTGTTTTTT. Protein sequence: CASSPAASGPRGTGELFF.

The J gene is TRBJ2-1, the V gene TRBV5-1, with D possibly being TRBD1 (5 bases). Trimming shortened V by 4 bases and J by 6 bases, and 14 bases separated the two germline ends. Germline CDR1 SGHRS, CDR2 YFSETQ. This CDR3 comprises 14 residues. The CDR3 DNA reads as TGCGCCAGCAGCCCCCGGAACAGGTCCAATGAGCAGTTCTTC. Protein product: CASSPRNRSNEQFF.

This clonotype was recorded many times. The rearrangement joins TRBV20-1 to TRBJ1-1; 7 nucleotides agree with TRBD1. Germline CDR1 DFQATT, CDR2 SNEGSKA (reference sequence). The CDR3 runs to 13 residues. J was trimmed by 4 bases and V by 6 bases; bases with no gene match: 8. CDR3 nucleotide sequence: TGCAGTGCCACCAGGGGGGGAGGCACTGAAGCTTTCTTT. Protein: CSATRGGGTEAFF.

This clonotype has ten or more counts. J is TRBJ1-1 and V is TRBV5-1, with D unclear. Germline CDR1 is SGHRS and CDR2 is YFSETQ. This CDR3 has 16 amino acids. Deletions cut 1 base from V and 7 bases from J, with 20 bases between. In DNA form, the CDR3 reads TGCGCCAGCAGCTTGAGATTGGCGACGGATACCAGTGAAGCTTTCTTT. Translated: CASSLRLATDTSEAFF.

CDR3 nucleotides: TGCTGCGCTCCCGCCCTACTAGCGGACGAGGTCAGCTACGAGCAGTACTTC. It specifies CCAPALLADEVSYEQYF. The V gene is TRBV20-1, the J gene TRBJ2-7, with 8 bases identical to TRBD2. The CDR3 is made up of 17 amino acids. CDR1 and CDR2 (germline): DFQATT, SNEGSKA (reference sequence).

There are many counts of this clonotype. The V gene is TRBV28, the J gene TRBJ1-1; a weak D match, TRBD1 (5 bases). The CDR3 spans 14 residues. The V gene's germline CDR1 is MDHEN and CDR2 SYDVKM. Trimming shortened V by 7 bases and J by 0 bases, and 12 bases separated the two germline ends. Here the CDR3 reads CASIRDAMNTEAFF. Written as DNA, the CDR3 is TGTGCCAGCATCAGGGACGCGATGAACACTGAAGCTTTCTTT.

This clonotype showed up many times. The chain joins TRBV28 to TRBJ2-1; TRBD1 aligns across 7 bases. Germline CDR1 reads MDHEN; CDR2 reads SYDVKM. V shed 7 bases, J shed 0 bases, and the junction held 3 bases outside the gene matches. This CDR3 spans 14 amino acids. CDR3 region: CASTRQGSYNEQFF. The DNA for the CDR3 is TGTGCCAGCACCCGACAGGGCTCCTACAATGAGCAGTTCTTC.

This clonotype was seen many times. The rearrangement joins TRBV4-1 to TRBJ2-1, with a tentative D call TRBD2 (6 bases). V lost 3 bases to trimming and J lost 1 base, with 10 bases between them. This CDR3 is 15 amino acids long. Per germline, CDR1 MGHRA and CDR2 YSYEKL. This CDR3 reads CASSHWGDSYNEQFF. CDR3 nucleotide sequence: TGCGCCAGCAGCCATTGGGGGGATTCCTACAATGAGCAGTTCTTC.

This clonotype was recorded many times. DNA for the CDR3: TGCAGTGCTGAGAGGTCTAGCGGGAGCCCAGATACGCAGTATTTT. This gives the protein CSAERSSGSPDTQYF. This chain connects TRBV20-1 to TRBJ2-3; 10 bases line up with TRBD2. From germline, CDR1 is DFQATT and CDR2 SNEGSKA (reference sequence). V shed 5 bases and J 4 bases; nucleotides not matched to a gene: 9. The length of the CDR3 is 15 residues.

This clonotype was seen a few times. The V gene is TRBV14, the J gene TRBJ2-1; no reliable D call. In germline, CDR1 is SGHDN, CDR2 FVKESK. V was shortened by 3 bases and J by 0 bases, with 9 bases between the two germline ends. This CDR3 comprises 15 residues. The CDR3 nucleotides are TGTGCCAGCAGCCACCTTGTGGGCTCCTACAATGAGCAGTTCTTC. As protein: CASSHLVGSYNEQFF.

In this sample, this clonotype turned up a few times. V usage is TRBV7-2 and J usage is TRBJ2-5; 7 bases line up with TRBD2. CDR3 length equals 16 residues. With 2 bases clipped from V and 5 bases from J, the junction kept 11 bases outside the gene matches. From germline, CDR1 is SGHTA and CDR2 FQGNSA. This chain's CDR3 is CASSLSWEGRAETQYF. CDR3 nucleotides: TGTGCCAGCAGCTTAAGTTGGGAAGGGAGGGCCGAGACCCAGTACTTC.

The table lists this clonotype with a few counts. Germline and junction disagree at one end, which may indicate a read error. The rearrangement uses TRBV20-1 and TRBJ2-3; TRBD2 matches 11 bases. Germline-derived CDR1 and CDR2 are DFQATT and SNEGSKA (reference sequence). CDR3 size: 16 residues. In DNA, the CDR3 is TGCTGTGCACGACCGATAGCGGGAGGGGCCACAGATACGCAGTATTTT. Encoded protein: CCARPIAGGATDTQYF.

A few counts support this clonotype. The chain uses TRBV19 and TRBJ2-1, with 8 bases fitting TRBD1. V shed 5 bases and J 7 bases; nucleotides not matched to a gene: 10. The length of the CDR3 is 15 residues. Germline CDR1 LNHDA, CDR2 SQIVND (reference sequence). The DNA of the CDR3 is TGTGCCAGTAGTCCCTCGGACAGGGAGAGGAATGAGCAGTTCTTC. This gives the protein CASSPSDRERNEQFF.

To note about this clonotype: A junction boundary mismatches the germline segment, possibly from a read error. The chain links TRBV7-7 to TRBJ1-4; D not certain. The length of the CDR3 is 15 residues. Per the germline V gene, CDR1 is SSHAT and CDR2 is FNYEAQ (reference sequence). CDR3 residues: CASSLADGVNEKLFF. In nucleotides, the CDR3 is TGTGCTAGCAGCTTAGCTGACGGGGTTAATGAAAAACTGTTTTTT.

The chain has TRBV20-1 and TRBJ2-3, with TRBD2 matching 9 bases. V lost 3 bases and J lost 3; bases outside the gene matches: 4. The germline V gene has CDR1 DFQATT and CDR2 SNEGSKA (reference sequence). The CDR3 spans 14 residues. The CDR3 loop is CSASLAGWTDTQYF. The CDR3 DNA reads TGCAGTGCTAGCCTAGCGGGGTGGACAGATACGCAGTATTTT.

The sample holds many counts of this clonotype. The V call is TRBV5-1, the J call TRBJ1-1, with TRBD1 identical over 9 bases. CDR1 is SGHRS and CDR2 is YFSETQ in the germline V gene. V was pared by 5 bases and J by 6 bases, with 8 bases of the junction left unmatched. The CDR3 covers 14 residues. The CDR3 nucleotides are TGCGCCAGCAGTTCTGACAGGGGGGATGCTGAAGCTTTCTTT. Translation gives CASSSDRGDAEAFF. Full variable domain (missing parts from reference TRBV5-1 and TRBJ1-1): KAGVTQTPRYLIKTRGQQVTLSCSPISGHRSVSWYQQTPGQGLQFLFEYFSETQRNKGNFPGRFSGRQFSNSRSEMNVSTLELGDSALYLCASSSDRGDAEAFFGQGTRLTVV.

The chain couples TRBV15 to TRBJ2-5; D is uncertain. CDR3 length: 14 amino acids. The germline CDR1 and CDR2 sequences are LNHNV and YYDKDF (reference sequence). Trimming left V 0 bases short and J 3 bases short, with 8 bases between. Here the CDR3 DNA reads TGTGCCACCAGCAGAGATGGGTTAGAAGAGACCCAGTACTTC. This gives the protein CATSRDGLEETQYF.

The sample holds a few counts of this clonotype. The rearrangement uses TRBV28 and TRBJ1-5; D perhaps matches TRBD1 (6 bases). This CDR3 has 14 residues. V lost 6 bases to trimming and J lost 3 bases, with 12 bases between them. Germline V gene data show CDR1 as MDHEN and CDR2 as SYDVKM. This CDR3 is CASRGGGDNQPQHF. The CDR3, as DNA: TGTGCCAGCAGGGGAGGGGGGGACAATCAGCCCCAGCATTTT. The full variable domain, completed using reference TRBV28 and TRBJ1-5, is DVKVTQSSRYLVKRTGEKVFLECVQDMDHENMFWYRQDPGLGLRLIYFSYDVKMKEKGDIPEGYSVSREKKERFSLILESASTNQTSMYLCASRGGGDNQPQHFGDGTRLSIL.

This clonotype was seen ten or more times. This sequence joins TRBV20-1 and TRBJ1-5, with 8 bases fitting TRBD1. V gave up 5 bases and J gave up 7 bases; unmatched junction bases: 7. Germline loops: CDR1 DFQATT, CDR2 SNEGSKA (reference sequence). The CDR3 is 13 residues long. The CDR3 DNA reads TGCAGTGCTTACCAAGCAGGGGGCCAGCCCCAGCATTTT. This codes for CSAYQAGGQPQHF.

On this clonotype itself: This likely comes from a read error, as the CDR3 has no conserved phenylalanine or tryptophan at its end. It is unclear where the CDR3 begins or ends on the DNA, so no DNA is shown, and the CDR3 is as TCRdb lists it. The V call is TRBV16, the J call TRBJ2-5. Germline CDR1 is KGHSY and CDR2 is FQNENV. The CDR3 spans 11 amino acids, including both terminal residues. CDR3 sequence reads: CASSTPGDPVL.

This clonotype was picked up many times. The chain joins TRBV4-3 to TRBJ1-4; D unresolved. CDR3 length: 17 residues. Germline CDR1 LGHNA, CDR2 YSLEER. The ends were cut back, 5 bases at V and 13 bases at J, with 29 bases in the middle. The CDR3: CASSSGAGVPSISGLFF. DNA of the CDR3: TGCGCCAGCAGCTCGGGCGCCGGGGTTCCCAGTATAAGTGGACTGTTTTTT.